This TCR beta chain emerged from a study of control samples from healthy donors and cancer patients. CDR3 length: 14 residues. The germline V gene encodes CDR1 SGHVS and CDR2 FQNEAQ. Trimming pared 0 bases from V and 2 bases from J, leaving 7 bases between. Here immunoSEQ multiplex PCR was the method, and the copy in TCRdb shows in-frame clones only, minus some. The sample has 250,000 to 300,000 clones, roughly 80% seen once. The sequenced material came from PBMCs. The chain combines TRBV7-8 with TRBJ2-5; no reliable D call. This TCR was recovered from a woman between 55 and 75 years old with lung cancer. This CDR3 is CASSLAVSQETQYF. CDR3 DNA sequence: TGTGCCAGCAGCTTAGCCGTCAGTCAAGAGACCCAGTACTTC.